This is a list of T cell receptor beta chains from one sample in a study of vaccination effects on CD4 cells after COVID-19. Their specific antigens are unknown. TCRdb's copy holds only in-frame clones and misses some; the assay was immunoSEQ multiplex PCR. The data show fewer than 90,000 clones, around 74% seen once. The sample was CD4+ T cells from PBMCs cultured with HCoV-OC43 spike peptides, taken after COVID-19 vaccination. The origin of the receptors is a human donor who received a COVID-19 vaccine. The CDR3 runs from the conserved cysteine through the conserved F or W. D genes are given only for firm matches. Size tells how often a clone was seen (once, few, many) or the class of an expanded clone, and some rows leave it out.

CDR3 protein: CASSHLTANYGYTF
CDR3 DNA: TGCGCCAGCAGCCATTTGACAGCTAACTATGGCTACACCTTC
clone size: few
J gene: TRBJ1-2
CDR3 length: 14
D gene: NA
V gene: TRBV4-1

CDR3 protein: CASSLQFSNTEAFF
CDR3 DNA: TGTGCCAGCAGTCTCCAATTCTCGAACACTGAAGCTTTCTTT
clone size: once
J gene: TRBJ1-1
CDR3 length: 14
D gene: NA
V gene: TRBV6-5

CDR3 protein: CASSQSTTNTGELFF
CDR3 DNA: TGCGCCAGCAGCCAATCAACAACGAACACCGGGGAGCTGTTTTTT
clone size: NA
J gene: TRBJ2-2
CDR3 length: 15
D gene: NA
V gene: TRBV4-3

CDR3 protein: CASRRVANQPQHF
CDR3 DNA: TGTGCCAGCAGAAGGGTTGCAAATCAGCCCCAGCATTTT
clone size: NA
J gene: TRBJ1-5
CDR3 length: 13
D gene: NA
V gene: TRBV28

CDR3 protein: CAWNIGETDTQYF
CDR3 DNA: TGTGCCTGGAATATTGGCGAGACAGATACGCAGTATTTT
clone size: NA
J gene: TRBJ2-3
CDR3 length: 13
D gene: NA
V gene: TRBV30

CDR3 protein: CASSLRSQVNSNQPQHF
CDR3 DNA: TGTGCCAGCAGCTTAAGATCGCAGGTGAATAGCAATCAGCCCCAGCATTTT
clone size: NA
J gene: TRBJ1-5
CDR3 length: 17
D gene: NA
V gene: TRBV7-8

CDR3 protein: CATSEWGTGVTDTQYF
CDR3 DNA: TGTGCCACCAGTGAGTGGGGGACAGGGGTCACAGATACGCAGTATTTT
clone size: NA
J gene: TRBJ2-3
CDR3 length: 16
D gene: TRBD1
V gene: TRBV24-1

CDR3 protein: CASSTTLGRSYNEQFF
CDR3 DNA: TGTGCCAGTAGTACGACCCTGGGACGTTCCTACAATGAGCAGTTCTTC
clone size: NA
J gene: TRBJ2-1
CDR3 length: 16
D gene: NA
V gene: TRBV19

CDR3 protein: CASSLLSGTGADEQFF
CDR3 DNA: TGTGCCAGCAGCTTATTATCTGGGACAGGGGCCGATGAGCAGTTCTTC
clone size: NA
J gene: TRBJ2-1
CDR3 length: 16
D gene: TRBD1
V gene: TRBV7-6

CDR3 protein: CASSLEAGGRGDTQYF
CDR3 DNA: TGTGCCAGCAGCCTTGAAGCGGGGGGGCGTGGAGATACGCAGTATTTT
clone size: NA
J gene: TRBJ2-3
CDR3 length: 16
D gene: TRBD2
V gene: TRBV7-3

CDR3 protein: CASSSPDRAGAGGYTF
CDR3 DNA: TGTGCCAGCAGTTCCCCGGACAGGGCTGGAGCTGGTGGCTACACCTTC
clone size: NA
J gene: TRBJ1-2
CDR3 length: 16
D gene: TRBD1
V gene: TRBV6-6

CDR3 protein: CASSVGSVNQPQHF
CDR3 DNA: TGTGCCAGCAGCGTAGGATCGGTCAATCAGCCCCAGCATTTT
clone size: once
J gene: TRBJ1-5
CDR3 length: 14
D gene: NA
V gene: TRBV9

CDR3 protein: CASSHPAGGLNTGELFF
CDR3 DNA: TGCGCCAGCAGCCATCCGGCGGGTGGGTTGAACACCGGGGAGCTGTTTTTT
clone size: few
J gene: TRBJ2-2
CDR3 length: 17
D gene: NA
V gene: TRBV4-1

CDR3 protein: CASSESQANYGYTF
CDR3 DNA: TGTGCCAGCAGTGAATCACAGGCTAACTATGGCTACACCTTC
clone size: NA
J gene: TRBJ1-2
CDR3 length: 14
D gene: NA
V gene: TRBV6-1

CDR3 protein: CASSLHNTGELFF
CDR3 DNA: TGTGCCAGCAGTCTTCATAACACCGGGGAGCTGTTTTTT
clone size: NA
J gene: TRBJ2-2
CDR3 length: 13
D gene: NA
V gene: TRBV12-3/TRBV12-4

CDR3 protein: CASSLAATGYGYTF
CDR3 DNA: TGCGCCAGCAGCTTGGCCGCGACAGGCTATGGCTACACCTTC
clone size: NA
J gene: TRBJ1-2
CDR3 length: 14
D gene: NA
V gene: TRBV5-1

CDR3 protein: CASSLGPNTEAFF
CDR3 DNA: TGTGCCAGCAGCTTGGGTCCGAACACTGAAGCTTTCTTT
clone size: NA
J gene: TRBJ1-1
CDR3 length: 13
D gene: NA
V gene: TRBV5-5

CDR3 protein: CASRGSGRVEAFF
CDR3 DNA: TGTGCCAGCAGAGGCTCTGGACGCGTTGAAGCTTTCTTT
clone size: NA
J gene: TRBJ1-1
CDR3 length: 13
D gene: NA
V gene: TRBV6-5

CDR3 protein: CASSESRNTGELFF
CDR3 DNA: TGCGCCAGCAGTGAGTCTCGTAACACCGGGGAGCTGTTTTTT
clone size: few
J gene: TRBJ2-2
CDR3 length: 14
D gene: NA
V gene: TRBV10-1

CDR3 protein: CASSLDWVRGYTF
CDR3 DNA: TGCGCCAGCAGCTTGGATTGGGTACGCGGCTACACCTTC
clone size: NA
J gene: TRBJ1-2
CDR3 length: 13
D gene: NA
V gene: TRBV5-1

CDR3 protein: CASSYLAGGSGRETQYF
CDR3 DNA: TGTGCCAGCAGTTACCTAGCGGGGGGATCGGGACGAGAGACCCAGTACTTC
clone size: NA
J gene: TRBJ2-5
CDR3 length: 17
D gene: TRBD2
V gene: TRBV7-2

CDR3 protein: CASSQHLGQSSGNTIYF
CDR3 DNA: TGTGCCAGCAGCCAACACCTGGGACAGTCCTCTGGAAACACCATATATTTT
clone size: once
J gene: TRBJ1-3
CDR3 length: 17
D gene: TRBD1
V gene: TRBV28

CDR3 protein: CASSLVGSGADEQFF
CDR3 DNA: TGTGCCAGCAGCCTCGTGGGTAGCGGGGCCGATGAGCAGTTCTTC
clone size: NA
J gene: TRBJ2-1
CDR3 length: 15
D gene: TRBD2
V gene: TRBV3-1/TRBV3-2

CDR3 protein: CSASLFRGPKGTGELFF
CDR3 DNA: TGCAGTGCTAGTTTATTCAGGGGGCCTAAGGGGACCGGGGAGCTGTTTTTT
clone size: NA
J gene: TRBJ2-2
CDR3 length: 17
D gene: TRBD1
V gene: TRBV20-1

CDR3 protein: CAWNRESNYGYTF
CDR3 DNA: TGTGCCTGGAACAGGGAGTCGAACTATGGCTACACCTTC
clone size: NA
J gene: TRBJ1-2
CDR3 length: 13
D gene: NA
V gene: TRBV30

CDR3 protein: CASSPTSGGGLKTQYF
CDR3 DNA: TGTGCCAGCAGCCCCACTTCTGGCGGGGGGCTGAAGACCCAGTACTTC
clone size: NA
J gene: TRBJ2-5
CDR3 length: 16
D gene: TRBD2
V gene: TRBV7-7

CDR3 protein: CASSRKQGTGANVLTF
CDR3 DNA: TGTGCCAGTAGTAGGAAACAGGGGACTGGGGCCAACGTCCTGACTTTC
clone size: few
J gene: TRBJ2-6
CDR3 length: 16
D gene: TRBD1
V gene: TRBV19

CDR3 protein: CASSIALIETQYF
CDR3 DNA: TGTGCCAGCAGCATAGCCCTTATAGAGACCCAGTACTTC
clone size: NA
J gene: TRBJ2-5
CDR3 length: 13
D gene: NA
V gene: TRBV9

CDR3 protein: CASSVEFPSGGYTF
CDR3 DNA: TGTGCCAGCAGCGTAGAGTTTCCCTCCGGGGGCTACACCTTC
clone size: NA
J gene: TRBJ1-2
CDR3 length: 14
D gene: NA
V gene: TRBV9

CDR3 protein: CASSFLRGGTEAFF
CDR3 DNA: TGTGCCAGCAGTTTTCTCCGGGGAGGGACTGAAGCTTTCTTT
clone size: NA
J gene: TRBJ1-1
CDR3 length: 14
D gene: NA
V gene: TRBV28

CDR3 protein: CAWDRSYNSPLHF
CDR3 DNA: TGTGCCTGGGACAGGTCTTATAATTCACCCCTCCACTTT
clone size: few
J gene: TRBJ1-6
CDR3 length: 13
D gene: NA
V gene: TRBV30

CDR3 protein: CATSGRGTGGEKLFF
CDR3 DNA: TGTGCCACCAGTGGTAGGGGAACAGGCGGTGAAAAACTGTTTTTT
clone size: once
J gene: TRBJ1-4
CDR3 length: 15
D gene: NA
V gene: TRBV24-1

CDR3 protein: CASSDYEGRLAEAFF
CDR3 DNA: TGCGCCAGCAGTGATTACGAAGGGAGACTCGCTGAAGCTTTCTTT
clone size: NA
J gene: TRBJ1-1
CDR3 length: 15
D gene: NA
V gene: TRBV10-2

CDR3 protein: CASSPRPYGYTF
CDR3 DNA: TGTGCCAGCTCACCGAGGCCCTATGGCTACACCTTC
clone size: NA
J gene: TRBJ1-2
CDR3 length: 12
D gene: NA
V gene: TRBV18

CDR3 protein: CASSAAGNYGYTF
CDR3 DNA: TGCGCCAGCAGCGCGGCCGGAAACTATGGCTACACCTTC
clone size: NA
J gene: TRBJ1-2
CDR3 length: 13
D gene: NA
V gene: TRBV5-1

CDR3 protein: CASSYDRRASGELFF
CDR3 DNA: TGTGCCAGCAGTTACGACAGGAGGGCTTCGGGGGAGCTGTTTTTT
clone size: NA
J gene: TRBJ2-2
CDR3 length: 15
D gene: NA
V gene: TRBV27